The next 31 T cell receptor beta chains were all read from a single sample in a study of shared clonotypes between healthy human individuals. Profiled with immunoSEQ multiplex PCR; TCRdb holds only in-frame clones, not every one. The sample consists of around 2,000,000 clones, 90% to 95% of them appearing once. Sequenced input: naive CD4+ T cells sorted from blood. Subset reported: CD45RA+ positively selected. Receptors originate from a young man in good health.

The chain recombines TRBV27 with TRBJ2-1, with 9 positions matching TRBD1. J gave up 4 bases and V 8 bases, and 12 bases lay outside the gene matches. The CDR3 spans 16 residues. CDR1 is MNHEY, CDR2 SMNVEV, per germline (reference sequence). The CDR3 coding sequence is TGTGCCAGCCACACGCCGGGACAGGGAACATACAATGAGCAGTTCTTC. It specifies CASHTPGQGTYNEQFF.

This clone was detected a few times. Within the sample, other DNA sequences also encode this same CDR3. The chain is built from TRBV5-1 and TRBJ1-1, with D hard to call. The CDR3 is 12 residues long. Germline CDR1 SGHRS, CDR2 YFSETQ. Deletions cut 0 bases from V and 4 bases from J, with 4 bases between. CDR3 coding DNA: TGCGCCAGCAGCTTGGAAGGCACTGAAGCTTTCTTT. Translated, it gives CASSLEGTEAFF.

This sequence joins TRBV9 and TRBJ2-1; the match to TRBD1 covers 7 bases. With 0 bases clipped from V and 0 bases from J, the junction kept 3 bases outside the gene matches. CDR1 SGDLS and CDR2 YYNGEE come from the germline V gene. The CDR3 consists of 16 residues. CDR3: CASSVAGQSSYNEQFF. CDR3 DNA sequence: TGTGCCAGCAGCGTAGCGGGACAGAGCTCCTACAATGAGCAGTTCTTC.

Concerning this clone itself: Other DNA sequences within the sample encode an identical CDR3. The rearrangement links TRBV6-5 to TRBJ2-7; TRBD2 aligns across 7 bases. Germline-derived CDR1 and CDR2 are MNHEY and SVGAGI. V was pared by 6 bases and J by 5 bases, with 4 bases of the junction left unmatched. The CDR3 sequence is 12 residues long. This CDR3 is CASSRGRDEQYF. The CDR3 coding sequence is TGTGCCAGCAGCCGCGGGAGAGACGAGCAGTACTTC.

This chain uses TRBV4-3 with TRBJ2-4, with D tentatively TRBD2 (6 bases). The V gene lost 0 bases and the J gene lost 3 bases, with 15 bases spanning the gap. This CDR3 contains 17 residues. Looked up from germline, CDR1 is LGHNA and CDR2 is YSLEER. The CDR3 here is CASSQDPGGSDKNIQYF. The CDR3 nucleotides read TGCGCCAGCAGCCAAGACCCTGGGGGGTCGGACAAAAACATTCAGTACTTC.

This clone appeared a single time. This chain joins TRBV9 and TRBJ2-5; TRBD1 or TRBD2 may be the D gene (6 bases each). From germline, CDR1 is SGDLS and CDR2 YYNGEE. This CDR3 has 14 amino acids. Trimming took off 0 bases at V and 3 bases at J, with 9 bases between the two ends. CDR3 nucleotides: TGTGCCAGCAGCGTAGAAGGGGGGAAAGAGACCCAGTACTTC. Its protein product is CASSVEGGKETQYF.

Comments on this clone: The junction departs from germline at one end; a sequencing error may be responsible. The V gene is TRBV6-7, the J gene TRBJ1-2, with no clear D. TRBV6-7 qualifies as an ORF whose function is uncertain. The CDR3 has 8 residues. The CDR3 DNA reads as TGTGCCAGCAGTACATTTCTCTTC. It translates to CASSTFLF.

The rearrangement links TRBV5-1 to TRBJ2-5, with 9 bases matching TRBD2. The CDR3 has 14 amino acids. V trimming: 5 bases; J trimming: 5 bases; junction bases outside the gene matches: 7. In germline, CDR1 is SGHRS, CDR2 YFSETQ. CDR3: CASREAGGGETQYF. The CDR3 nucleotides read TGCGCCAGCAGGGAAGCGGGGGGCGGTGAGACCCAGTACTTC.

V usage is TRBV18 and J usage is TRBJ2-4; D unresolved. Per the germline V gene, CDR1 is KGHSH and CDR2 is LQKENI. V gave up 5 bases and J gave up 5 bases, with 16 bases separating them. The CDR3 is 15 residues long. CDR3 in DNA: TGTGCCAGCTCATACTCCGAGACTCGGGAAAACATTCAGTACTTC. This translates into CASSYSETRENIQYF.

This chain joins TRBV18 and TRBJ1-2; D uncertain. Germline loops: CDR1 KGHSH, CDR2 LQKENI. Trimming shortened V by 3 bases and J by 5 bases, and 10 bases separated the two germline ends. CDR3 length: 13 residues. Written as DNA, the CDR3 is TGTGCCAGCTCACCGGAAACGGAGTATGGCTACACCTTC. It is translated as CASSPETEYGYTF.

The chain joins TRBV5-1 to TRBJ1-5, with a possible D match to TRBD1 (5 bases). V lost 2 bases and J 1 base, leaving 19 bases between the germline ends. The germline V gene has CDR1 SGHRS and CDR2 YFSETQ. The CDR3 extends over 18 amino acids. CDR3 in DNA: TGCGCCAGCAGCTTAGCCCCACGGGGACCGACGAGCAATCAGCCCCAGCATTTT. It yields the protein CASSLAPRGPTSNQPQHF.

This clone was seen only once. The chain has TRBV5-1 and TRBJ2-3, with D unclear. CDR3 length: 13 amino acids. Trimming took off 2 bases at V and 4 bases at J, with 8 bases between the two ends. Germline CDR1 is SGHRS and CDR2 is YFSETQ. The CDR3 nucleotides are TGCGCCAGCAGCTTAAAGGGCCCAGATACGCAGTATTTT. It codes for CASSLKGPDTQYF.

The chain recombines TRBV9 with TRBJ2-5, with 7 bases identical to TRBD2. Germline V CDR1 and CDR2: SGDLS, YYNGEE. The CDR3 is 13 residues long. V shed 3 bases, J shed 7 bases, and the junction held 6 bases outside the gene matches. The CDR3 reads CASSGEGMGTQYF. Written as DNA, the CDR3 is TGTGCCAGCAGCGGGGAGGGGATGGGGACCCAGTACTTC. Drawing the rest from reference TRBV9 and TRBJ2-5, the complete variable domain is DSGVTQTPKHLITATGQRVTLRCSPRSGDLSVYWYQQSLDQGLQFLIQYYNGEERAKGNILERFSAQQFPDLHSELNLSSLELGDSALYFCASSGEGMGTQYFGPGTRLLVL.

Comments on this clone: At the DNA level, this CDR3 is encoded by other sequences in the same sample as well. This rearrangement joins TRBV30 to TRBJ1-4; weak D call: TRBD1 (5 bases). CDR3 size: 11 residues. The V gene lost 3 bases and the J gene lost 6 bases, with 5 bases spanning the gap. Germline values: CDR1 GTSNPN, CDR2 SVGIG (reference sequence). The CDR3 bases are TGTGCCTGGAGAGGGGATGAAAAACTGTTTTTT. The encoded protein is CAWRGDEKLFF.

The chain is built from TRBV30 and TRBJ1-2; D gene uncertain. Germline lookup yields CDR1 GTSNPN and CDR2 SVGIG (reference sequence). The length of the CDR3 is 15 residues. Trimming removed 5 bases from V and 10 bases from J, with 26 bases in between. The CDR3 here is CAWGTPSGRAWVYTF. CDR3 bases: TGTGCCTGGGGCACCCCCTCGGGCCGCGCCTGGGTCTACACCTTC.

This chain uses TRBV7-2 with TRBJ2-1; 12 positions match TRBD2. Germline CDR1 is SGHTA and CDR2 is FQGNSA. Trimming took 3 bases from V and 10 from J; bases not matched to a gene: 16. CDR3 length equals 18 residues. Here the CDR3 DNA reads TGTGCCAGCAGCTTCAAGGCCGGGACTAGCGGGCGGGCGGGAGAGCAGTTCTTC. It specifies CASSFKAGTSGRAGEQFF.

The genes are TRBV5-4 and TRBJ2-7; 7 positions match TRBD1. The CDR3 is made up of 16 amino acids. The V and J ends lost 3 bases and 1 base, in that order; junction bases with no gene match: 10. Germline V lookup: CDR1 SGHNT, CDR2 YYREEE (reference sequence). The CDR3 region is CASSSSTGEGSYEQYF. The CDR3 DNA reads as TGTGCCAGCAGCTCCTCTACAGGGGAAGGTTCCTACGAGCAGTACTTC.

The rearrangement joins TRBV2 to TRBJ1-1, with no clear D. The ends were cut back, 2 bases at V and 3 bases at J, with 13 bases in the middle. There are 15 residues in the CDR3. CDR1 and CDR2 (germline): SNHLY, FYNNEI. In nucleotides, the CDR3 is TGTGCCAGCAGTGAATCTCTCAGAGTTGACACTGAAGCTTTCTTT. This encodes CASSESLRVDTEAFF.

The chain uses TRBV5-8 and TRBJ1-3; D unresolved. This CDR3 is 16 amino acids long. Trimming stripped 0 bases from V and 5 bases from J, with 15 bases between. The germline CDR1 and CDR2 sequences are SGHTS and YDEGEE. CDR3 nucleotide sequence: TGTGCCAGCAGCTTGGTGTCTGCGGGCACCCGAAACACCATATATTTT. Amino acids: CASSLVSAGTRNTIYF.

The chain couples TRBV5-1 to TRBJ2-5, with D unresolved. This CDR3 is built from 14 residues. The germline V and J ends were trimmed by 0 bases and 4 bases, with 10 bases remaining between them. CDR1 and CDR2 (germline): SGHRS, YFSETQ. CDR3: CASSLEGLRETQYF. The CDR3 DNA reads as TGCGCCAGCAGCTTGGAAGGGTTACGAGAGACCCAGTACTTC. Filled out from reference TRBV5-1 and TRBJ2-5, the complete variable domain reads KAGVTQTPRYLIKTRGQQVTLSCSPISGHRSVSWYQQTPGQGLQFLFEYFSETQRNKGNFPGRFSGRQFSNSRSEMNVSTLELGDSALYLCASSLEGLRETQYFGPGTRLLVL.

A few counts support this clone. This same CDR3 is encoded by further DNA sequences in the sample. The J gene is TRBJ1-1, the V gene TRBV5-6; D is unclear. Trimming stripped 2 bases from V and 1 base from J, with 3 bases between. The germline V gene has CDR1 SGHDT and CDR2 YYEEEE. The CDR3 loop spans 12 amino acids. CDR3 nucleotides: TGTGCCAGCAGCTTTCCGAACACTGAAGCTTTCTTT. It specifies CASSFPNTEAFF.

The chain links TRBV7-2 to TRBJ2-3; 7 bases match TRBD2. CDR1 SGHTA and CDR2 FQGNSA come from the germline V gene. The V segment lost 1 base and the J segment 9 bases; nucleotides outside the gene matches: 4. This CDR3 is built from 13 residues. CDR3 nucleotide sequence: TGTGCCAGCAGCTTAGGGCGGCGGGAGACGCAGTATTTT. As protein: CASSLGRRETQYF. Complete variable domain (other parts from reference TRBV7-2 and TRBJ2-3): GAGVSQSPSNKVTEKGKDVELRCDPISGHTALYWYRQSLGQGLEFLIYFQGNSAPDKSGLPSDRFSAERTGGSVSTLTIQRTQQEDSAVYLCASSLGRRETQYFGPGTRLTVL.

The chain uses TRBV28 and TRBJ1-6; D might be TRBD1 (6 bases). The CDR3 totals 14 residues. V was shortened by 1 base and J by 10 bases, with 11 bases between the two germline ends. Germline V CDR1 and CDR2: MDHEN, SYDVKM. In DNA form, the CDR3 reads TGTGCCAGCAGTTTATCAGGGGATAGATCACCCCTCCACTTT. This codes for CASSLSGDRSPLHF.

Turning to this clone: Sequence at one end of the junction differs from germline and may be a read error. The chain couples TRBV5-3 to TRBJ2-7; 9 positions agree with TRBD2. TRBV5-3 is noted as an ORF with a role that remains uncertain. CDR3 size: 15 residues. The CDR3 reads CASSLGLANGYEQYF. Here the CDR3 DNA reads TGTGCCAGCAGCTTAGGACTAGCGAACGGCTACGAGCAGTACTTC.

As concerns this clone: The same CDR3 arises from other DNA sequences in this sample as well. CDR3 loop: CASSPRQGAPYEQYF. CDR3 nucleotides: TGTGCCAGCTCACCGAGACAGGGCGCTCCCTACGAGCAGTACTTC. This chain joins TRBV18 and TRBJ2-7; TRBD1 agrees at 7 bases. With V trimmed by 3 bases and J by 2 bases, 7 bases remained unmatched. Germline CDR1 reads KGHSH; CDR2 reads LQKENI. The CDR3 extends over 15 amino acids.

Note on this clone: This specimen includes other DNA sequences encoding the same CDR3. This chain links TRBV5-6 with TRBJ2-3; the D is unclear. Deletions cut 0 bases from V and 0 bases from J, with 5 bases between. Germline CDR1 and CDR2: SGHDT and YYEEEE. The CDR3 runs 14 residues. CDR3 residues: CASSLVGSTDTQYF. CDR3 nucleotides: TGTGCCAGCAGCTTGGTGGGAAGCACAGATACGCAGTATTTT.

The sample holds one count of this clone. Other DNA sequences in the sample encode the same CDR3. V and J are TRBV19 and TRBJ1-3; D is possibly TRBD1 (6 bases). The CDR3 has 14 amino acids. V lost 1 base and J 4 bases, leaving 8 bases between the germline ends. Germline V lookup: CDR1 LNHDA, CDR2 SQIVND (reference sequence). The DNA for the CDR3 is TGTGCCAGTAGTATAGGGACAGCCGGAAACACCATATATTTT. Translating it yields CASSIGTAGNTIYF.

This rearrangement joins TRBV6-1 to TRBJ1-1; D perhaps matches TRBD1 (5 bases). CDR1 and CDR2 (germline): MNHNS, SASEGT. V was clipped by 2 bases and J by 5 bases, with 12 bases between them. This CDR3 has 14 amino acids. CDR3 sequence: CASSEQGLGTEAFF. In nucleotides, the CDR3 is TGTGCCAGCAGTGAACAGGGTCTGGGGACTGAAGCTTTCTTT.

The V gene is TRBV4-1, the J gene TRBJ2-7; D may match TRBD1 or TRBD2 (6 bases each). CDR3 length: 16 amino acids. The germline gives CDR1 MGHRA, CDR2 YSYEKL. V was shortened by 0 bases and J by 0 bases, with 12 bases between the two germline ends. In DNA, the CDR3 is TGCGCCAGCAGCCAAGATGCGGGACACATCTCCTACGAGCAGTACTTC. The encoded protein is CASSQDAGHISYEQYF.

On this clone itself: The same CDR3 can be traced to other DNA sequences in this sample. The chain couples TRBV5-1 to TRBJ2-7; no firm D call. This CDR3 is built from 12 residues. CDR1 is SGHRS, CDR2 YFSETQ, per germline. The V gene lost 2 bases and the J gene lost 0 bases, with 3 bases spanning the gap. CDR3 bases: TGCGCCAGCAGCTTTTCCTCCTACGAGCAGTACTTC. Encoded protein: CASSFSSYEQYF.

About this clone: In the same sample, other DNA sequences code for this CDR3. The CDR3 sequence is CSGQGGGTEAFF. The DNA of the CDR3 is TGCAGCGGCCAAGGGGGGGGCACTGAAGCTTTCTTT. This chain connects TRBV29-1 to TRBJ1-1, with D perhaps matching TRBD1 (6 bases). V was pared by 7 bases and J by 4 bases, with 13 bases between. Germline CDR1 reads SQVTM; CDR2 reads ANQGSEA. This CDR3 is 12 amino acids long.